This passage covers 12 T cell receptor beta chains from one sample sequenced in a study of T cells in Graves' hyperthyroidism and ophthalmopathy. The CDR3 regions of TCR beta were amplified from RNA transcripts. Carried out on the TCR CDR3, a first-round RT-PCR used the HTBI primer set. TCRdb re-derived calls from the multiplex PCR reads in MiXCR, one entry per CDR3 protein. Among some 27,000 distinct CDR3 sequences, around 40% were seen once, and the ten largest hold 10% to 13%. Sequenced: blood. Receptor source: a woman in her twenties or thirties with Graves' hyperthyroidism.

By share of the sample, this clonotype is medium-sized. The J gene is TRBJ2-1, the V gene TRBV25-1; TRBD1 aligns across 10 bases. The CDR3 contains 14 residues. Germline CDR1 and CDR2: MGHDK and SYGVNS. The J segment lost 5 bases and the V segment lost 7 bases, leaving 5 bases of the junction unmatched. The CDR3 loop reads CASKGDRGNNEQFF. CDR3 DNA: TGTGCCAGCAAAGGGGACAGGGGAAACAATGAGCAGTTCTTC.

In this sample, this clonotype turned up many times. This chain links TRBV27 with TRBJ2-1; 9 bases are shared with TRBD2. From germline, CDR1 is MNHEY and CDR2 SMNVEV (reference sequence). V trimming: 6 bases; J trimming: 3 bases; junction bases outside the gene matches: 9. The length of the CDR3 is 16 residues. In DNA form, the CDR3 reads TGTGCCAGCAGCCAAATTGGACTAGCGAACTACAATGAGCAGTTCTTC. Protein: CASSQIGLANYNEQFF.

This clonotype has ten or more counts. One end of the junction fails to match germline, which may point to a read error. J is TRBJ2-6 and V is TRBV20-1; 13 nucleotides match TRBD2. The V gene's germline CDR1 is DFQATT and CDR2 SNEGSKA (reference sequence). The CDR3 has 18 residues. The DNA of the CDR3 is TGCAGTGCTAGAGATTGGACTAGCGGGAGTTCTGGGGCCAACGTCCCGACTTTC. It is translated as CSARDWTSGSSGANVPTF.

Relative to its sample, this clonotype is medium-sized. The chain employs TRBV20-1 and TRBJ2-6, with 9 bases that match TRBD1. The CDR3 sequence is 17 residues long. The germline gives CDR1 DFQATT, CDR2 SNEGSKA (reference sequence). Unmatched junction bases numbered 6, after V lost 3 bases and J lost 0 bases. The CDR3 DNA follows: TGCAGTGCTAGGAGTGGGACAGGGAGCTCTGGGGCCAACGTCCTGACTTTC. Amino acids: CSARSGTGSSGANVLTF.

The chain joins TRBV20-1 to TRBJ2-2; D is unresolved. The CDR3 totals 14 residues. CDR1 DFQATT and CDR2 SNEGSKA come from the germline V gene (reference sequence). Trimming removed 0 bases at V and 5 bases at J, with 10 bases between. CDR3 amino acids: CSARDWLGTGELFF. The CDR3 DNA follows: TGCAGTGCTAGAGATTGGCTGGGAACCGGGGAGCTGTTTTTT.

In its sample, this clonotype was seen a few times. The chain carries TRBV20-1 and TRBJ2-1; 11 bases map to TRBD2. The V segment lost 6 bases and the J segment 9 bases; nucleotides outside the gene matches: 4. CDR3 length: 12 residues. The germline gives CDR1 DFQATT, CDR2 SNEGSKA (reference sequence). The CDR3 loop is CSALGLAGEQFF. The CDR3 DNA follows: TGCAGTGCCCTAGGACTAGCGGGTGAGCAGTTCTTC.

This clonotype was detected ten times or more. The rearrangement joins TRBV20-1 to TRBJ2-1, with 9 bases aligning to TRBD2. The germline V gene has CDR1 DFQATT and CDR2 SNEGSKA (reference sequence). CDR3 length: 20 residues. The junction had 15 bases not matched to a gene; V was cut back by 0 bases and J by 0 bases. CDR3: CSAREPRGIAGVSSYNEQFF. The CDR3 DNA follows: TGCAGTGCTAGAGAGCCCCGGGGGATAGCGGGGGTGAGCTCCTACAATGAGCAGTTCTTC.

The CDR3 here is CASSVGRASSYNEQFF. Written as DNA, the CDR3 is TGTGCCAGCAGCGTAGGAAGGGCTAGCAGCTACAATGAGCAGTTCTTC. The chain is built from TRBV9 and TRBJ2-1; TRBD2 is a possible D gene (5 bases). Germline CDR1 is SGDLS and CDR2 is YYNGEE. Trimming removed 0 bases from V and 3 bases from J, with 13 bases in between. This CDR3 region has 16 residues.

The chain combines TRBV20-1 with TRBJ2-7, with D perhaps TRBD1 (5 bases). Trimming removed 6 bases from V and 0 bases from J, with 9 bases in between. The germline CDR1 and CDR2 sequences are DFQATT and SNEGSKA (reference sequence). The CDR3 runs 12 residues. CDR3 DNA sequence: TGCAGTGCAGAAACAGGCTCCTACGAGCAGTACTTC. Protein: CSAETGSYEQYF.

The chain links TRBV6-1 to TRBJ1-2; a weak D match, TRBD1 (6 bases). The CDR3 is 14 amino acids. V was trimmed by 8 bases and J by 5 bases, leaving 18 bases between them. Looked up from germline, CDR1 is MNHNS and CDR2 is SASEGT. CDR3 coding DNA: TGTGCCAGCTCACGTGGGGGGCAGGAATATGGCTACACCTTC. This encodes CASSRGGQEYGYTF.

This clonotype is labeled medium-sized. Sequence at one end of the junction differs from germline and may be a read error. V usage is TRBV10-3 and J usage is TRBJ2-7; D gene ambiguous. The CDR3 length is 9 residues. Per germline, CDR1 ENHRY and CDR2 SYGVKD. CDR3 in amino acids: CATSYEQYF. For the CDR3, the DNA is TGTGCCACCAGTTACGAGCAGTACTTC.

This clonotype has at least ten counts. V gene TRBV20-1 combines with J gene TRBJ2-2; no reliable D call. V was trimmed by 1 base and J by 0 bases, leaving 15 bases between them. CDR1 and CDR2 from the germline V gene are DFQATT and SNEGSKA (reference sequence). The length of the CDR3 is 17 residues. The chain's CDR3 is CSARALWGNSNTGELFF. CDR3 coding DNA: TGCAGTGCTAGAGCTCTATGGGGAAATTCGAACACCGGGGAGCTGTTTTTT.